This passage covers 30 T cell receptor beta chains from one sample sequenced in a study of shared clonotypes between healthy human individuals. The repertoire was sequenced with immunoSEQ multiplex PCR; TCRdb's copy has only in-frame clones and lacks some. This table holds more than 2 million clones, about 95% found once. Sequencing input: naive CD4+ T cells sorted from blood. This sample's subset: CD45RA+ positively selected. The origin of the receptors is a young man in good health.

The chain couples TRBV4-3 to TRBJ2-1, with TRBD2 matching 10 bases. The length of the CDR3 is 16 residues. The V and J ends lost 0 bases and 4 bases, in that order; junction bases with no gene match: 3. From germline, CDR1 is LGHNA and CDR2 YSLEER. The CDR3 DNA follows: TGCGCCAGCAGCCAAGATCAAGCGGGAGGGTACAATGAGCAGTTCTTC. It yields the protein CASSQDQAGGYNEQFF.

Turning to this clone: Other DNA variants within this sample encode the same CDR3. This CDR3 reads CASSYSPGTYNEQFF. The CDR3, as DNA: TGTGCCAGCAGTTACAGTCCAGGGACTTACAATGAGCAGTTCTTC. V is TRBV6-5 and J is TRBJ2-1; D might be TRBD2 (6 bases). V was cut by 2 bases and J by 4 bases, with 12 bases left in between. The CDR3 spans 15 residues. CDR1 is MNHEY and CDR2 is SVGAGI in the germline V gene.

Only one count was recorded for this clone. CDR3 bases: TGTGCCAGTAGTATAGGAAGGGTAACTAATGAAAAACTGTTTTTT. It specifies CASSIGRVTNEKLFF. This rearrangement joins TRBV19 to TRBJ1-4; D is unresolved. Trimming removed 1 base from V and 1 base from J, with 7 bases in between. Germline CDR1 and CDR2: LNHDA and SQIVND (reference sequence). This CDR3 is built from 15 residues.

This chain uses TRBV7-2 with TRBJ1-1; D is unclear. This CDR3 contains 14 residues. The V end was cut by 5 bases, the J end by 5 bases, with 15 bases between. Germline V gives CDR1 SGHTA, CDR2 FQGNSA. CDR3 residues: CASSPRGGRTEAFF. DNA for the CDR3: TGTGCCAGCAGCCCTCGGGGTGGGAGGACTGAAGCTTTCTTT.

The chain employs TRBV25-1 and TRBJ2-1, with 13 nucleotides matching TRBD2. The V gene's germline CDR1 is MGHDK and CDR2 SYGVNS. There are 13 residues in the CDR3. V shed 10 bases and J 7 bases; nucleotides not matched to a gene: 4. CDR3 region: CANRTSGSNEQFF. In nucleotides, the CDR3 is TGTGCCAATAGGACTAGCGGGAGTAATGAGCAGTTCTTC.

The rearrangement uses TRBV4-3 and TRBJ2-7; TRBD1 aligns across 9 bases. The CDR3 is 16 amino acids. CDR1 and CDR2 (germline): LGHNA, YSLEER. V lost 1 base to trimming and J lost 6 bases; unmatched junction nucleotides: 10. CDR3 in DNA: TGCGCCAGCAGCCAAGTCGGAGGGGGGACAGGGATCGAGCAGTACTTC. Protein product: CASSQVGGGTGIEQYF.

V and J are TRBV6-1 and TRBJ1-1, with 8 bases matching TRBD1. The germline V gene encodes CDR1 MNHNS and CDR2 SASEGT. The CDR3 runs to 15 residues. The V and J ends lost 5 bases and 2 bases, in that order; junction bases with no gene match: 7. The CDR3 loop reads CASSRLGTGNTEAFF. The CDR3 coding sequence is TGTGCCAGCAGTAGGTTAGGGACAGGTAACACTGAAGCTTTCTTT.

V usage is TRBV30 and J usage is TRBJ2-2, with D unclear. V lost 3 bases to trimming and J lost 6 bases, with 8 bases between them. In germline, CDR1 is GTSNPN, CDR2 SVGIG (reference sequence). The CDR3 consists of 12 residues. The CDR3: CAWRPGAGELFF. The CDR3 DNA follows: TGTGCCTGGAGACCCGGAGCCGGGGAGCTGTTTTTT.

V usage is TRBV11-2 and J usage is TRBJ2-4; tentatively, D is TRBD1 (6 bases). Germline V gene sequence: CDR1 SGHAT, CDR2 FQNNGV. The CDR3 sequence is 15 residues long. Trimming removed 3 bases from V and 0 bases from J, with 9 bases in between. This chain's CDR3 is CASSLTGKAKNIQYF. CDR3 in DNA: TGTGCCAGCAGCTTGACAGGAAAAGCCAAAAACATTCAGTACTTC.

The CDR3 nucleotides are TGTGCCATCAGCCAAAGCGGCGGGGGGAGCTCCTACAATGAGCAGTTCTTC. Its translation is CAISQSGGGSSYNEQFF. The V call is TRBV10-3, the J call TRBJ2-1; 8 bases map to TRBD2. CDR1 ENHRY and CDR2 SYGVKD come from the germline V gene. The CDR3 runs 17 residues. After removal of 6 bases from V and 0 bases from J, the junction contained 10 bases not matched to a gene.

This chain links TRBV14 with TRBJ1-2; D ambiguous. Germline-derived CDR1 and CDR2 are SGHDN and FVKESK. This CDR3 spans 13 amino acids. V lost 2 bases, J lost 7 bases, and 11 bases lay in between. The CDR3 protein is CASSQFRVGGYTF. DNA of the CDR3: TGTGCCAGCAGCCAATTTCGGGTGGGTGGCTACACCTTC.

The chain links TRBV18 to TRBJ2-1; D assignment may be TRBD1 or TRBD2 (6 bases each). The CDR3 runs 12 residues. Trimming removed 3 bases from V and 12 bases from J, with 12 bases in between. Germline loops: CDR1 KGHSH, CDR2 LQKENI. CDR3 sequence (DNA): TGTGCCAGCTCACCCTCTGGAGGGGGGCAGTTCTTC. Protein: CASSPSGGGQFF.

The V and J genes are TRBV5-4 and TRBJ1-2; possibly TRBD1 for D (5 bases). Deletions cut 0 bases from V and 6 bases from J, with 9 bases between. Germline V gene data show CDR1 as SGHNT and CDR2 as YYREEE (reference sequence). The CDR3 has 13 residues. CDR3 nucleotides: TGTGCCAGCAGCTTGGTGGGGCAGAATGGCTACACCTTC. Translation gives CASSLVGQNGYTF.

This rearrangement joins TRBV5-1 to TRBJ1-2; 10 bases match TRBD1. This CDR3 contains 19 residues. The V gene's germline CDR1 is SGHRS and CDR2 YFSETQ. J was trimmed by 4 bases and V by 7 bases; bases with no gene match: 22. CDR3 coding DNA: TGCGCCAGCCATCACCACCGAGATTCCCGGACAGGGGGAAGCTATGGCTACACCTTC. It translates to CASHHHRDSRTGGSYGYTF. Combining the CDR3 with reference TRBV5-1 and TRBJ1-2 gives the whole variable domain KAGVTQTPRYLIKTRGQQVTLSCSPISGHRSVSWYQQTPGQGLQFLFEYFSETQRNKGNFPGRFSGRQFSNSRSEMNVSTLELGDSALYLCASHHHRDSRTGGSYGYTFGSGTRLTVV.

J is TRBJ2-1 and V is TRBV7-9; D is unresolved. Looked up from germline, CDR1 is SEHNR and CDR2 is FQNEAQ (reference sequence). CDR3 length: 14 amino acids. V lost 2 bases, J lost 8 bases, and 13 bases lay in between. The CDR3 spells CASSLSGRTDEQFF. The CDR3 region has the DNA TGTGCCAGCAGCTTATCTGGACGAACCGATGAGCAGTTCTTC.

The chain recombines TRBV5-1 with TRBJ1-1; 11 bases are shared with TRBD1. Per germline, CDR1 SGHRS and CDR2 YFSETQ. After removal of 3 bases from V and 2 bases from J, the junction contained 6 bases not matched to a gene. The CDR3 consists of 16 residues. The CDR3 coding sequence is TGCGCCAGCAGCTCAGGTGGGACAGGGGGAAACACTGAAGCTTTCTTT. Protein: CASSSGGTGGNTEAFF.

The chain employs TRBV27 and TRBJ2-5; 13 bases are shared with TRBD2. The germline CDR1 and CDR2 sequences are MNHEY and SMNVEV (reference sequence). Unmatched junction bases numbered 20, after V lost 5 bases and J lost 5 bases. The CDR3 contains 20 residues. DNA of the CDR3: TGTGCCAGCAGTCTGGGACAGCCTAGGACTAGCGGGAGTCTCGGGGAGACCCAGTACTTC. It translates to CASSLGQPRTSGSLGETQYF.

This chain links TRBV11-3 with TRBJ1-2; the match to TRBD1 covers 8 bases. The V and J ends lost 0 bases and 8 bases, in that order; junction bases with no gene match: 5. CDR1 SGHNT and CDR2 YENEEA come from the germline V gene. The CDR3 is 14 residues long. The CDR3 nucleotides read TGTGCCAGCAGCTTAGACCGGACAGGGAGCGGCTACACCTTC. This gives the protein CASSLDRTGSGYTF.

The J gene is TRBJ1-1, the V gene TRBV10-2; D is undetermined. Per the germline V gene, CDR1 is WSHSY and CDR2 is SAAADI. CDR3 size: 14 residues. Deletions cut 6 bases from V and 2 bases from J, with 13 bases between. As DNA, the CDR3 is TGCGCCAGCAGATTGGACGGAAAAAACACTGAAGCTTTCTTT. Encoded protein: CASRLDGKNTEAFF.

The rearrangement uses TRBV7-9 and TRBJ2-7, with D hard to call. V was trimmed by 5 bases and J by 6 bases, leaving 8 bases between them. CDR1 and CDR2 (germline): SEHNR, FQNEAQ (reference sequence). The CDR3 totals 11 residues. CDR3 sequence (DNA): TGTGCCAGCAGCGCACTATTCGAGCAGTACTTC. Residues: CASSALFEQYF.

The rearrangement uses TRBV5-6 and TRBJ2-3; TRBD2 is a possible D gene (5 bases). In germline, CDR1 is SGHDT, CDR2 YYEEEE. The CDR3 loop spans 13 amino acids. The V and J ends lost 3 bases and 5 bases respectively, with 10 bases between them. CDR3 DNA: TGTGCCAGCAGCTGGGTCGGAGGAGATACGCAGTATTTT. Translation gives CASSWVGGDTQYF. The entire variable domain, with the rest obtained from reference TRBV5-6 and TRBJ2-3, is as follows: DAGVTQSPTHLIKTRGQQVTLRCSPKSGHDTVSWYQQALGQGPQFIFQYYEEEERQRGNFPDRFSGHQFPNYSSELNVNALLLGDSALYLCASSWVGGDTQYFGPGTRLTVL.

Note on this clone: The same CDR3 also results from other DNA sequences found in this sample. This chain joins TRBV10-3 and TRBJ1-6; D perhaps matches TRBD1 (5 bases). Germline CDR1 reads ENHRY; CDR2 reads SYGVKD. The CDR3 loop spans 14 amino acids. V was clipped by 2 bases and J by 7 bases, with 9 bases between them. CDR3 protein: CAISEDRINSPLHF. The CDR3 DNA reads TGTGCCATCAGTGAGGACAGAATAAATTCACCCCTCCACTTT.

This chain uses TRBV6-5 with TRBJ1-2, with 7 bases aligning to TRBD1. The V and J ends lost 4 bases and 8 bases, in that order; junction bases with no gene match: 7. The CDR3 is made up of 13 amino acids. Germline CDR1 MNHEY, CDR2 SVGAGI. The CDR3 DNA reads as TGTGCCAGCAGTTTCCAACCAGGGGGAGGCTACACCTTC. Protein product: CASSFQPGGGYTF.

CDR3 DNA sequence: TGTGCCAGCAGCTTGGTTAGTGGGGGCACTGAAGCTTTCTTT. Its translation: CASSLVSGGTEAFF. The chain combines TRBV5-4 with TRBJ1-1; the D gene is possibly TRBD1 (5 bases). Per germline, CDR1 SGHNT and CDR2 YYREEE (reference sequence). With 0 bases removed from V and 4 bases from J, the gap between germline ends came to 10 bases. The CDR3 length is 14 residues.

J is TRBJ2-5 and V is TRBV5-7; 12 nucleotides align to TRBD2. TRBV5-7 has ORF status, its function being uncertain. The CDR3 extends over 18 amino acids. The trim removed 0 bases at V and 3 bases at J, leaving 9 bases unmatched. CDR3 amino acids: CASSLDKRLAGVKETQYF. DNA for the CDR3: TGTGCCAGCAGCTTGGATAAGAGACTAGCGGGAGTGAAAGAGACCCAGTACTTC.

The chain combines TRBV30 with TRBJ1-2, with D uncertain. In germline, CDR1 is GTSNPN, CDR2 SVGIG (reference sequence). CDR3 length: 14 amino acids. The V and J ends lost 4 bases and 0 bases respectively, with 12 bases between them. The CDR3 loop reads CAWTPPKANYGYTF. CDR3 DNA sequence: TGTGCCTGGACCCCCCCCAAGGCTAACTATGGCTACACCTTC.

V gene TRBV18 combines with J gene TRBJ2-2, with a weak D call TRBD2 (5 bases). The CDR3 sequence is 18 residues long. The V end was cut by 2 bases, the J end by 5 bases, with 21 bases between. The germline V gene has CDR1 KGHSH and CDR2 LQKENI. DNA of the CDR3: TGTGCCAGCTCACCAGATTTACGGATCCTTAGGGAGACCGGGGAGCTGTTTTTT. This translates into CASSPDLRILRETGELFF. Combining the CDR3 with reference TRBV18 and TRBJ2-2 gives the whole variable domain NAGVMQNPRHLVRRRGQEARLRCSPMKGHSHVYWYRQLPEEGLKFMVYLQKENIIDESGMPKERFSAEFPKEGPSILRIQQVVRGDSAAYFCASSPDLRILRETGELFFGEGSRLTVL.

This clone was recorded a few times. The identical CDR3 is also encoded by other nucleotide sequences in the sample. The chain employs TRBV6-1 and TRBJ2-7; 11 bases align to TRBD1. V lost 7 bases to trimming and J lost 4 bases; unmatched junction nucleotides: 6. This CDR3 is 14 amino acids long. Germline CDR1 reads MNHNS; CDR2 reads SASEGT. CDR3 sequence reads: CASTRTGGQYEQYF. Here the CDR3 DNA reads TGTGCCAGCACCCGGACAGGGGGCCAGTACGAGCAGTACTTC.

The chain is built from TRBV5-4 and TRBJ1-1; D is unresolved. The CDR3 consists of 16 residues. With 4 bases removed from V and 1 base from J, the gap between germline ends came to 17 bases. Germline V CDR1 and CDR2: SGHNT, YYREEE (reference sequence). The CDR3 DNA reads TGTGCCAGCAGCCCCCAGGACCAAAGGGCGAACACTGAAGCTTTCTTT. Encoded protein: CASSPQDQRANTEAFF.

The genes are TRBV23-1 and TRBJ1-4; possibly TRBD1 for D (5 bases). TRBV23-1 has ORF status, its function being uncertain. Deletions cut 7 bases from V and 8 bases from J, with 20 bases between. The CDR3 sequence is 15 residues long. CDR3 DNA: TGCGCCAGCACCCCAATGGTACCGGGGCACGAAAAACTGTTTTTT. Translating gives CASTPMVPGHEKLFF.